This TCR beta chain is drawn from a study of T-cell reconstitution after alpha-beta-depleted transplantation in children. Trimming took off 6 bases at V and 5 bases at J, with 17 bases between the two ends. Germline lookup yields CDR1 SGHRS and CDR2 YFSETQ. The length of the CDR3 is 14 residues. It was with unique molecular identifiers that the TCRbeta library was prepared. TCRdb ran MiXCR on the PCR reads and lists one entry per CDR3 protein. The sample holds about 270,000 distinct CDR3 sequences, 9.9% seen once. The chain carries TRBV5-1 and TRBJ1-1, with a possible D match to TRBD1 (6 bases). This clonotype was obtained from a human donor who donated a stem cell graft to a child with SCID. The source was PBMCs from the stem cell graft donor, collected from the stem cell graft. CDR3 bases: TGCGCCAGCACCAATCCAGGGGCGTCGACTGAAGCTTTCTTT. Its protein is CASTNPGASTEAFF.